Shown below are 12 T cell receptor beta chains from a single sample sequenced in a study of OX40 agonist ivuxolimab in advanced cancers. Sequencing used immunoSEQ multiplex PCR; TCRdb keeps in-frame clones, though not all of them. The data show about 68,000 clones, around 80% seen once. The sequences come from CD4+ or CD8+ T cells sorted from blood, collected in a trial of the OX40 agonist ivuxolimab. The receptor set was obtained from an adult with an advanced solid tumor such as melanoma, head and neck, liver or kidney cancer.

J is TRBJ2-5 and V is TRBV23-1; 9 bases are shared with TRBD1. TRBV23-1 has ORF status, its function being uncertain. The ends lost 3 bases at V and 4 bases at J; junction bases unmatched: 6. This CDR3 contains 15 residues. The CDR3: CASSQRDRVGETQYF. CDR3 coding DNA: TGCGCCAGCAGTCAGAGGGACAGGGTTGGAGAGACCCAGTACTTC.

The chain uses TRBV5-1 and TRBJ1-1; no reliable D call. With 4 bases removed from V and 5 bases from J, the gap between germline ends came to 18 bases. CDR3 size: 15 residues. Germline V gene data show CDR1 as SGHRS and CDR2 as YFSETQ. CDR3 region: CASSPGRVRDTEAFF. The CDR3 DNA follows: TGCGCCAGCAGCCCGGGGAGGGTACGGGATACTGAAGCTTTCTTT.

This clone occurred a few times. CDR3 sequence: CASSSGSEQYF. DNA of the CDR3: TGTGCCAGCAGCTCGGGGAGCGAGCAGTACTTC. The chain couples TRBV9 to TRBJ2-7, with TRBD2 as a possible D gene (5 bases). Germline CDR1 SGDLS, CDR2 YYNGEE. The CDR3 runs 11 residues. Trimming shortened V by 4 bases and J by 6 bases, and 8 bases separated the two germline ends.

The V and J genes are TRBV19 and TRBJ2-1; 11 positions match TRBD2. Germline V gives CDR1 LNHDA, CDR2 SQIVND (reference sequence). CDR3 length equals 13 residues. Trimming took 6 bases from V and 15 from J; bases not matched to a gene: 10. The CDR3 DNA reads as TGTGCCAGTAGCCTTAGCGGGAGGGACTTAGCGTTCTTC. Translating it yields CASSLSGRDLAFF.

The chain recombines TRBV12-5 with TRBJ2-7; 9 bases fit TRBD2. Germline CDR1 reads LGHNT; CDR2 reads FRNRAP. Germline trimming cut 5 bases from V and 3 bases from J; bases unmatched to any gene: 20. The CDR3 has 19 amino acids. The CDR3 nucleotides read TGTGCTAGTGGTATACTGTGGCGGACAAACGCGCGGGAGGGCTACGAGCAGTACTTC. This sequence encodes CASGILWRTNAREGYEQYF. Full variable domain (missing parts from reference TRBV12-5 and TRBJ2-7): DARVTQTPRHKVTEMGQEVTMRCQPILGHNTVFWYRQTMMQGLELLAYFRNRAPLDDSGMPKDRFSAEMPDATLATLKIQPSEPRDSAVYFCASGILWRTNAREGYEQYFGPGTRLTVT.

This clone was counted once. V and J are TRBV27 and TRBJ2-3; D is undetermined. CDR1 is MNHEY and CDR2 is SMNVEV in the germline V gene (reference sequence). The V and J ends lost 2 bases and 6 bases respectively, with 3 bases between them. This CDR3 has 11 amino acids. The CDR3 DNA sequence: TGTGCCAGCAGTTTAGCGGATACGCAGTATTTT. Translating it yields CASSLADTQYF.

V usage is TRBV9 and J usage is TRBJ2-3, with 9 bases that match TRBD2. The germline V gene encodes CDR1 SGDLS and CDR2 YYNGEE. This CDR3 is 17 amino acids long. V shed 1 base and J 4 bases; nucleotides not matched to a gene: 10. The DNA of the CDR3 is TGTGCCAGCAGCGTAAGCGGGAGGAGCGGGATATCAGATACGCAGTATTTT. This codes for CASSVSGRSGISDTQYF.

CDR3 DNA sequence: TGTGCCAGCAGTCGGCTAGGGAATCTGAACACTGAAGCTTTCTTT. Amino acid sequence: CASSRLGNLNTEAFF. The chain uses TRBV28 and TRBJ1-1; D ambiguous. The CDR3 totals 15 residues. The V gene lost 5 bases and the J gene lost 0 bases, with 13 bases spanning the gap. Looked up from germline, CDR1 is MDHEN and CDR2 is SYDVKM.

This chain connects TRBV11-2 to TRBJ1-1; D perhaps matches TRBD1 (5 bases). The germline V gene has CDR1 SGHAT and CDR2 FQNNGV. The V gene lost 2 bases and the J gene lost 4 bases, with 11 bases spanning the gap. This CDR3 is 14 amino acids long. The CDR3 region has the DNA TGTGCCAGCAGCTTAATGAGGGGAGGCACTGAAGCTTTCTTT. It specifies CASSLMRGGTEAFF. Filled out from reference TRBV11-2 and TRBJ1-1, the complete variable domain reads EAGVAQSPRYKIIEKRQSVAFWCNPISGHATLYWYQQILGQGPKLLIQFQNNGVVDDSQLPKDRFSAERLKGVDSTLKIQPAKLEDSAVYLCASSLMRGGTEAFFGQGTRLTVV.

The CDR3 is CASSQDYFRAHRYNEQFF. Written as DNA, the CDR3 is TGTGCCAGCAGCCAAGATTATTTTCGGGCCCATCGATACAATGAGCAGTTCTTC. The rearrangement joins TRBV14 to TRBJ2-1; D remains ambiguous. Germline assignment: CDR1 SGHDN and CDR2 FVKESK. V dropped 0 bases and J dropped 4 bases, with 19 bases sitting between them. The CDR3 is 18 residues long.

The rearrangement joins TRBV6-5 to TRBJ1-1; perhaps TRBD1 as D (5 bases). Trimming took 2 bases from V and 0 from J, leaving 10 bases between them. The germline gives CDR1 MNHEY, CDR2 SVGAGI. CDR3 length equals 15 residues. As DNA, the CDR3 is TGTGCCAGCAGTTACGGAAGGGGAATGAACACTGAAGCTTTCTTT. Translation gives CASSYGRGMNTEAFF.

This sequence joins TRBV6-5 and TRBJ2-1; no definite D call. Germline CDR1 and CDR2: MNHEY and SVGAGI. Trimming removed 2 bases from V and 7 bases from J, with 9 bases in between. The CDR3 length is 13 residues. DNA of the CDR3: TGTGCCAGCAGTTACGGAACGTCAAATGAGCAGTTCTTC. It yields the protein CASSYGTSNEQFF.